The rows below give T cell receptor beta chains drawn from one sample of a study of regulatory T cells in long-lasting Graves disease. TCRdb re-called the multiplex PCR reads with MiXCR, one entry per CDR3 protein. The table lists roughly 490,000 distinct CDR3 sequences, roughly 23% of them singletons, with around 14% in the top ten. The starting material was peripheral blood mononuclear cells (PBMCs), obtained when the disease was refractory, from a patient treated with antithyroid drugs. The receptor source for this set is a female donor with Graves disease. Each CDR3 is given with its conserved first and last residue. Fields, in order: CDR3 length, V gene, clone size, D gene, J gene, CDR3 DNA, CDR3 protein. The D gene is left open where the match is weak. Not all rows give a size; the values are once, few, many and, for expanded clones, a class.

>15|TRBV12-3/TRBV12-4|many|-|TRBJ2-7
TGTGCCAGCAGTTTAGCTACGGTCATAACCTACGAGCAGTACTTC
CASSLATVITYEQYF
>18|TRBV9|-|TRBD2|TRBJ2-2
TGTGCCAGCACTGGGACTAGCGGGGGGGCCTTTAGCACCGGGGAGCTGTTTTTT
CASTGTSGGAFSTGELFF
>14|TRBV5-5|many|-|TRBJ2-1
TGTGCCAGCAATCCCCTCGAATTTAACAATGAGCAGTTCTTC
CASNPLEFNNEQFF
>13|TRBV6-1|few|-|TRBJ2-7
TGTGCCAGCCTCCCTGGGGTAGGCTACGAGCAGTACTTC
CASLPGVGYEQYF
>14|TRBV7-2|few|TRBD1|TRBJ2-7
TGTGCCAGCAGCGTCCGGGACAGGGGGCGCGAGCAGTACTTC
CASSVRDRGREQYF
>13|TRBV12-5|many|-|TRBJ1-1
TGTGCTACCCGCCCCCTATGGCACACTGAAGCTTTCTTT
CATRPLWHTEAFF
>14|TRBV28|many|-|TRBJ2-5
TGTGCCAGCAGCCCCTTGGAGGGAGGAGAGACCCAGTACTTC
CASSPLEGGETQYF
>13|TRBV20-1|-|-|TRBJ2-5
TGCAATCGAACGGGGGCCATCCAAGAGACCCAGTACTTC
CNRTGAIQETQYF
>14|TRBV11-2|-|TRBD2|TRBJ2-1
TGTGCCAGCAGCTTGGCAGCGGGAGGAGGGGAGCAGTTCTTC
CASSLAAGGGEQFF
>14|TRBV27|many|TRBD2|TRBJ2-4
TGTGCCAGCAGTACCTCTGCCGGGGGGTACATTCAGTACTTC
CASSTSAGGYIQYF
>12|TRBV29-1|few|-|TRBJ1-2
TGCAGCGTTACCCCAGGCAAAGATGGCTACACCTTC
CSVTPGKDGYTF
>16|TRBV24-1|few|-|TRBJ2-2
TGTGCCACCAGTGATTTGGGACGGGCCCCCACCGGGGAGCTGTTTTTT
CATSDLGRAPTGELFF
>14|TRBV12-3/TRBV12-4|-|-|TRBJ2-3
TGTGCCAGCACCTTGCCTACATTCACAGATACGCAGTATTTT
CASTLPTFTDTQYF
>17|TRBV6-1|many|TRBD2|TRBJ2-5
TGTGCCAGCAGATCTATAGCGGGAGGACCGTACCAAGAGACCCAGTACTTC
CASRSIAGGPYQETQYF
>13|TRBV27|many|-|TRBJ1-2
TGTGCCAGCAGTTTATCGGGCCATCTGGGCTACACCTTC
CASSLSGHLGYTF
>14|TRBV18|once|-|TRBJ2-1
TGTGCCAGCTCACCAGGGGACAAACGCAATGAGCAGTTCTTC
CASSPGDKRNEQFF
>13|TRBV28|many|-|TRBJ1-4
TGTGCCAGCAATAGTCCAACTAATGAAAAACTGTTTTTT
CASNSPTNEKLFF
>14|TRBV6-9|many|-|TRBJ2-7
TGTGCCAGCAGTTTGGGAGACAAAACCTACGAGCAGTACTTC
CASSLGDKTYEQYF
>15|TRBV20-1|many|-|TRBJ1-5
TGCAGTGCCCGGTCCTTCCAGGGCGAATATCAGCCCCAGCATTTT
CSARSFQGEYQPQHF
>14|TRBV6-1|-|TRBD2|TRBJ2-7
TGTGCCAGCAGTGAACGACTAGCGGGGGACAAGCAGTACTTC
CASSERLAGDKQYF
>19|TRBV7-8|many|TRBD2|TRBJ2-5
TGTGCCAGCAGCGTCCTCCCCGGGACTAGCGTCATTTACCAAGAGACCCAGTACTTC
CASSVLPGTSVIYQETQYF
>15|TRBV28|many|-|TRBJ1-5
TGTGCCAGCAGTTTAGCGCAGCGGGCTGAGCAGCCCCAGCATTTT
CASSLAQRAEQPQHF
>15|TRBV7-2|few|TRBD1|TRBJ1-1
TGTGCCAGCAGCTCCTGGACAGGGCGGAACACTGAAGCTTTCTTT
CASSSWTGRNTEAFF
>16|TRBV6-5|many|TRBD1|TRBJ1-2
TGTGCCAGCAGTTATTCGGACAGGGGGCCCTACTATGGCTACACCTTC
CASSYSDRGPYYGYTF
>16|TRBV28|-|TRBD2|TRBJ2-7
TGTGCCAGCAGTAACTCTGGACTAGCAGGAACCTACGAGCAGTACTTC
CASSNSGLAGTYEQYF
>13|TRBV29-1|many|TRBD2|TRBJ2-7
TGCAGCGTTGACACGGGAGGGCCCCGCGAGCAGTACTTC
CSVDTGGPREQYF
>16|TRBV28|many|TRBD1|TRBJ1-5
TGTGCCAGCAGGAGACCGGGACAGGGTACGGGGCAGCCCCAGCATTTT
CASRRPGQGTGQPQHF
>15|TRBV6-1|-|-|TRBJ2-7
TGTGCCAGCAACAGGGGAGGTCTAGGAAAAGGGGAGCAGTACTTC
CASNRGGLGKGEQYF
>16|TRBV20-1|many|TRBD2|TRBJ2-7
TGCAGTGCTAGGAAGGGACTAGCGGAGGCGAGTCGGGAGCAGTACTTC
CSARKGLAEASREQYF
>14|TRBV7-2|few|-|TRBJ1-5
TGTGCCAGCAGCTCCTACGGGGACAATCAGCCCCAGCATTTT
CASSSYGDNQPQHF
>13|TRBV11-2|-|-|TRBJ2-7
TGTGCCAGCAGCCCCATCGGCGGAATCGAGCAGTACTTC
CASSPIGGIEQYF
>16|TRBV7-2|-|TRBD1|TRBJ1-2
TGTGCCAGCAGCCCGGGACAGGGGGCGGCTAACTATGGCTACACCTTC
CASSPGQGAANYGYTF
>15|TRBV9|-|-|TRBJ1-2
TGTGCCAGCAGATCGTCGGGGTCCCTCAACTATGGCTACACCTTC
CASRSSGSLNYGYTF